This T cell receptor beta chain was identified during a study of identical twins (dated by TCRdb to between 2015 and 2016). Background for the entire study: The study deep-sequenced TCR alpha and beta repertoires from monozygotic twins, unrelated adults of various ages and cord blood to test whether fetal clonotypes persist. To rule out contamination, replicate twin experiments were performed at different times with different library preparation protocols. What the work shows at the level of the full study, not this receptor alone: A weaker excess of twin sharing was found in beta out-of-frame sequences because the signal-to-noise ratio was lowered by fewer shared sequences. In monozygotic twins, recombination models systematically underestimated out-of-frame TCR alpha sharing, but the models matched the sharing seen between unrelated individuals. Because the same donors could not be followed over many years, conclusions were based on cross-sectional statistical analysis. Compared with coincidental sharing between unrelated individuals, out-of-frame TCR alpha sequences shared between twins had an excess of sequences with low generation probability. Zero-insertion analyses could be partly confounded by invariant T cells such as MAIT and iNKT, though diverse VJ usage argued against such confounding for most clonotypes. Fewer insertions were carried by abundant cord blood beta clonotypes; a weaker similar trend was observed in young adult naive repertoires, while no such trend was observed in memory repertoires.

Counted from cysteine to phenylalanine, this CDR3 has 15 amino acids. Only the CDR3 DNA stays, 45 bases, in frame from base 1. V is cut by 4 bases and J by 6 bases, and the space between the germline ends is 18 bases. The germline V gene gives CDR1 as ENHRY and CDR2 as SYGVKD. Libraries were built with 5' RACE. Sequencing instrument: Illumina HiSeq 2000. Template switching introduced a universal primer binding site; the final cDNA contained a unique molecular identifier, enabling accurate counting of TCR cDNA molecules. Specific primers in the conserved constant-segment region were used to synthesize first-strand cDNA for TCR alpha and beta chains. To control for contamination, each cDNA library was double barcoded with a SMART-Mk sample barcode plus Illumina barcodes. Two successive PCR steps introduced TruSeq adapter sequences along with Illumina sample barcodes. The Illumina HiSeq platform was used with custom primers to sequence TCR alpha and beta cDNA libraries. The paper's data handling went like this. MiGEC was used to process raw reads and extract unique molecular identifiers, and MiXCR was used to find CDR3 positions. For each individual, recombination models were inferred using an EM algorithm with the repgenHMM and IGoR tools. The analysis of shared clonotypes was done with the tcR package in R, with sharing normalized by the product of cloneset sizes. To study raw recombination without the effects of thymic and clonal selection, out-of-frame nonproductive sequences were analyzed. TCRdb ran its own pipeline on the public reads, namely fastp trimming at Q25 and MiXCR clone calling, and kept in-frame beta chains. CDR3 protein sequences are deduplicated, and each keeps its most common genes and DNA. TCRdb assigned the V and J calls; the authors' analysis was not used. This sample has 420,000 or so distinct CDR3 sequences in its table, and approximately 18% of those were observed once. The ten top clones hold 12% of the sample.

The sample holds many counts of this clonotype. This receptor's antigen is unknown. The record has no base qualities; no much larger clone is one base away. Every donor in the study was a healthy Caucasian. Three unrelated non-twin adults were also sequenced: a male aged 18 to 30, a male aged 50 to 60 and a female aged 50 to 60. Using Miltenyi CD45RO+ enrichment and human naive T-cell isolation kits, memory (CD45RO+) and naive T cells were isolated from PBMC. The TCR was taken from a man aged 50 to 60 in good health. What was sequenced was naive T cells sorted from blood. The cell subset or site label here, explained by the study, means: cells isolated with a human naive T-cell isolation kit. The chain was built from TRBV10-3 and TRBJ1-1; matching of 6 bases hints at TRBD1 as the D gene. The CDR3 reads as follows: CAISGDQGPTAEAFF. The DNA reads TGTGCCATCAGTGGGGACCAGGGGCCGACTGCTGAAGCTTTCTTT.